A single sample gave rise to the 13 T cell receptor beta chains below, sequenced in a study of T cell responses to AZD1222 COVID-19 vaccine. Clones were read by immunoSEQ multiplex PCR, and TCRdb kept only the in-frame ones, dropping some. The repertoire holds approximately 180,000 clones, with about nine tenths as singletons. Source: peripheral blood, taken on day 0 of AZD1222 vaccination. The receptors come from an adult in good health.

CDR3 amino acids: CASRPSGNTGELFF. The CDR3 DNA follows: TGTGCCAGCAGACCAAGCGGGAACACCGGGGAGCTGTTTTTT. The chain joins TRBV28 to TRBJ2-2; maybe TRBD2 (5 bases). The CDR3 is 14 residues long. Germline CDR1 MDHEN, CDR2 SYDVKM. The germline V and J ends were trimmed by 6 bases and 1 base, with 9 bases remaining between them.

The chain's CDR3 is CASSVVWESSYNEQFF. DNA for the CDR3: TGTGCCAGCAGCGTAGTATGGGAGAGCTCCTACAATGAGCAGTTCTTC. The chain employs TRBV9 and TRBJ2-1; D possibly corresponds to TRBD2 (5 bases). The CDR3 contains 16 residues. V was shortened by 0 bases and J by 0 bases, with 10 bases between the two germline ends. The germline V gene encodes CDR1 SGDLS and CDR2 YYNGEE.

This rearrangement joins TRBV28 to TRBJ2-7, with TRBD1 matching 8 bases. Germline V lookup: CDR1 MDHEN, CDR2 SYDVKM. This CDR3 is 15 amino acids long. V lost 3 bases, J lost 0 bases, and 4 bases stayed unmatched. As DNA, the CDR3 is TGTGCCAGCAGTTTCCCTCAGGGGGCCTCCTACGAGCAGTACTTC. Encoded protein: CASSFPQGASYEQYF.

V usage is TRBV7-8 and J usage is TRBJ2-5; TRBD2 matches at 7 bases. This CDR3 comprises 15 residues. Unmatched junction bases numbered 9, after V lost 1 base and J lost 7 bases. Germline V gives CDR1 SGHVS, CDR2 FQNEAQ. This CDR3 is CASSLDWTRAGTQYF. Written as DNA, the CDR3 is TGTGCCAGCAGCTTAGACTGGACTAGGGCAGGGACCCAGTACTTC.

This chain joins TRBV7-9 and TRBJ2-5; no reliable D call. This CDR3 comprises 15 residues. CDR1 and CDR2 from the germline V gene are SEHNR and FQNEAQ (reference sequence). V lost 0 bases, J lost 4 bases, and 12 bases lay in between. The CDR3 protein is CASSLALGQTETQYF. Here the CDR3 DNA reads TGTGCCAGCAGCTTAGCGCTAGGGCAGACAGAGACCCAGTACTTC.

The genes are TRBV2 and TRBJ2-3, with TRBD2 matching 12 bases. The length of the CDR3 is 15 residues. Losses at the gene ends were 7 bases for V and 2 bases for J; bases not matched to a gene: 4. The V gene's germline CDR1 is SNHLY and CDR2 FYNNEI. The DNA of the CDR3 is TGTGCCAGCACGGGACTAGCGGGCCTCACAGATACGCAGTATTTT. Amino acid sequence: CASTGLAGLTDTQYF.

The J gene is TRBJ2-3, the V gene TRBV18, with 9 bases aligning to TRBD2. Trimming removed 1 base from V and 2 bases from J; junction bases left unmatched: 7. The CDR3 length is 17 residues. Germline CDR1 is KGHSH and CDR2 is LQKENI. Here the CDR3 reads CASSPQKTSGTTDTQYF. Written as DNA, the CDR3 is TGTGCCAGCTCACCACAAAAGACTAGCGGTACCACAGATACGCAGTATTTT.

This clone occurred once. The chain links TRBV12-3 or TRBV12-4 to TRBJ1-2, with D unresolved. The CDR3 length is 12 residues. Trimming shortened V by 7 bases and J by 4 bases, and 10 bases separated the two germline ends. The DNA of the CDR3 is TGTGCCAGCACCAGAGGTAGCTATGGCTACACCTTC. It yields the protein CASTRGSYGYTF.

CDR3 amino acids: CASSPAPSTGNYGYTF. Here the CDR3 DNA reads TGTGCCAGCAGCCCCGCCCCCTCAACAGGGAACTATGGCTACACCTTC. The V gene is TRBV7-8, the J gene TRBJ1-2; possible D gene TRBD1, 6 bases. This CDR3 is built from 16 residues. CDR1 is SGHVS and CDR2 is FQNEAQ in the germline V gene. V was clipped by 5 bases and J by 2 bases, with 18 bases between them.

CDR3 amino acids: CASSRDETYEQYF. The CDR3 DNA sequence: TGTGCCAGCAGTCGGGACGAAACCTACGAGCAGTACTTC. The chain carries TRBV6-5 and TRBJ2-7; D is tentatively TRBD1 or TRBD2 (5 bases each). Trimming cost V 5 bases and J 2 bases, with 10 bases left between them. Looked up from germline, CDR1 is MNHEY and CDR2 is SVGAGI. This CDR3 comprises 13 residues.

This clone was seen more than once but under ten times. Here the CDR3 DNA reads TGTGCCACCTACACGGGGCAATATGGCTACACCTTC. Translating it yields CATYTGQYGYTF. This chain links TRBV6-5 with TRBJ1-2; D might be TRBD1 (5 bases). Germline V gives CDR1 MNHEY, CDR2 SVGAGI. The CDR3 is 12 residues long. V dropped 10 bases and J dropped 5 bases, with 14 bases sitting between them.

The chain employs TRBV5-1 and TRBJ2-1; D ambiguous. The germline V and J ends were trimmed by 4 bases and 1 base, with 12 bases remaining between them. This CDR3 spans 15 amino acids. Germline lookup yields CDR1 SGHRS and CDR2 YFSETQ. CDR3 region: CASSLRGGSYNEQFF. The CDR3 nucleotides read TGCGCCAGCAGCCTCCGAGGTGGGTCCTACAATGAGCAGTTCTTC.

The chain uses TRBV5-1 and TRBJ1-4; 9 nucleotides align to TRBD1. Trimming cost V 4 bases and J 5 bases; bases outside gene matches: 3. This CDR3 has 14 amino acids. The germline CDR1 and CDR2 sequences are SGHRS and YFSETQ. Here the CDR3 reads CASSLGTGNEKLFF. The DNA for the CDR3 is TGCGCCAGCAGCCTCGGGACAGGGAATGAAAAACTGTTTTTT.